Each of the 16 T cell receptor beta chains below was sequenced from the same sample in a study of T-cell reconstitution after alpha-beta-depleted transplantation in children. TCRbeta library construction was performed incorporating unique molecular identifiers. Each CDR3 protein is one row after TCRdb ran MiXCR on the PCR reads. The table has 380,000 or so distinct CDR3 sequences, roughly 14% seen once. Material: PBMCs, obtained from the stem cell graft. The origin of the receptors is a human donor who donated a stem cell graft to a child with Fanconi anemia.

This clonotype was recorded at least ten times. V gene TRBV29-1 combines with J gene TRBJ2-1, with D maybe TRBD1 (5 bases). The CDR3 contains 12 residues. Germline V gene lookup returns CDR1 SQVTM and CDR2 ANQGSEA. V was cut by 7 bases and J by 7 bases, with 14 bases left in between. The CDR3 reads CSARAAKNEQFF. The CDR3, as DNA: TGCAGCGCCAGGGCGGCTAAGAATGAGCAGTTCTTC.

The chain links TRBV2 to TRBJ1-1; 7 bases align to TRBD1. V lost 4 bases and J lost 6; bases outside the gene matches: 5. The CDR3 length is 13 residues. In germline, CDR1 is SNHLY, CDR2 FYNNEI. The CDR3 region is CASSGTGVAEAFF. The CDR3 bases are TGTGCCAGCAGTGGCACAGGGGTCGCTGAAGCTTTCTTT.

This clonotype appeared many times. The V call is TRBV29-1, the J call TRBJ1-2; D uncertain. The CDR3 runs to 14 residues. Germline CDR1 is SQVTM and CDR2 is ANQGSEA. The germline V and J ends were trimmed by 6 bases and 2 bases, with 16 bases remaining between them. For the CDR3, the DNA is TGCAGCGTACCCCCTCCGGGAGGAAACTATGGCTACACCTTC. Encoded protein: CSVPPPGGNYGYTF.

This clonotype showed up just a few times. This chain uses TRBV5-1 with TRBJ2-1; D tentatively fits TRBD1 or TRBD2 (5 bases each). This CDR3 is 16 amino acids long. V shed 4 bases and J shed 0 bases, with 14 bases lying between them. Germline lookup yields CDR1 SGHRS and CDR2 YFSETQ. CDR3 DNA: TGCGCCAGCAGCGCTAGATTTGGGGGCTCCTACAATGAGCAGTTCTTC. Its translation is CASSARFGGSYNEQFF. Full variable domain (rest looked up from reference TRBV5-1 and TRBJ2-1): KAGVTQTPRYLIKTRGQQVTLSCSPISGHRSVSWYQQTPGQGLQFLFEYFSETQRNKGNFPGRFSGRQFSNSRSEMNVSTLELGDSALYLCASSARFGGSYNEQFFGPGTRLTVL.

The table lists this clonotype with a few counts. The chain carries TRBV12-3 or TRBV12-4 and TRBJ1-5; D is perhaps TRBD1 (5 bases). The CDR3 extends over 15 amino acids. The V gene lost 1 base and the J gene lost 7 bases, with 14 bases spanning the gap. CDR3 sequence: CASSLGGVGEQPQHF. CDR3 sequence (DNA): TGTGCCAGCAGTTTAGGGGGGGTGGGGGAACAGCCCCAGCATTTT.

This clonotype was observed at least ten times. The gene calls are TRBV5-1 and TRBJ2-3; no definite D call. This CDR3 has 14 amino acids. Between the trimmed V and J ends, which lost 0 bases and 2 bases, there was a span of 7 bases. Per germline, CDR1 SGHRS and CDR2 YFSETQ. CDR3 DNA sequence: TGCGCCAGCAGCTTGGAGGGTACCACAGATACGCAGTATTTT. Amino acids: CASSLEGTTDTQYF.

The CDR3 bases are TGTGCCACCAGTGATTTGCCGGGAGGGTCAAGAGAGACCCAGTACTTC. This gives the protein CATSDLPGGSRETQYF. The V call is TRBV24-1, the J call TRBJ2-5, with 8 bases identical to TRBD2. The V gene end was trimmed by 0 bases and the J gene end by 4 bases; junction bases not matched to a gene: 6. CDR1 is KGHDR, CDR2 SFDVKD, per germline. The CDR3 totals 16 residues.

The chain uses TRBV12-3 or TRBV12-4 and TRBJ2-7; weak D call: TRBD2 (6 bases). V lost 3 bases and J lost 3, with 12 bases in between. This CDR3 region has 14 residues. CDR3 residues: CASSLGTRSYEQYF. In DNA form, the CDR3 reads TGTGCCAGCAGTTTGGGGACTCGCAGCTACGAGCAGTACTTC.

As concerns this clonotype: Germline and junction disagree at one end, which may indicate a read error. This rearrangement joins TRBV18 to TRBJ1-2, with 8 bases fitting TRBD1. Germline lookup yields CDR1 KGHSH and CDR2 LQKENI. The CDR3 contains 16 residues. The CDR3 DNA reads TGTGCCAGCTCACCAGGAACAGGGGGGGACGTCTATAGCTACACCTTC. As protein: CASSPGTGGDVYSYTF.

This clonotype was detected a few times. The J gene is TRBJ1-5, the V gene TRBV7-8; no definite D call. This CDR3 contains 15 residues. CDR1 is SGHVS and CDR2 is FQNEAQ in the germline V gene. V lost 5 bases and J lost 1, with 12 bases in between. This CDR3 is CASSHGAGSNQPQHF. The CDR3 nucleotides read TGTGCCAGCAGCCATGGTGCCGGAAGCAATCAGCCCCAGCATTTT.

This clonotype was counted at least ten times. The chain uses TRBV11-2 and TRBJ1-4, with D perhaps TRBD1 (5 bases). Trimming took 5 bases from V and 5 from J, leaving 18 bases between them. CDR3 length equals 16 residues. Germline CDR1 reads SGHAT; CDR2 reads FQNNGV. In DNA, the CDR3 is TGTGCCAGCAGCATAACGATTTTGGGGCCCAATGAAAAACTGTTTTTT. Translated, it gives CASSITILGPNEKLFF.

This clonotype was seen repeatedly, ten times or more. V is TRBV7-3 and J is TRBJ2-2; D is ambiguous. V lost 4 bases and J lost 3, with 3 bases in between. This CDR3 is built from 12 residues. From germline, CDR1 is SGHTA and CDR2 FQGTGA. The CDR3 here is CASSYYTGELFF. CDR3 sequence (DNA): TGTGCCAGCAGCTACTACACCGGGGAGCTGTTTTTT.

The V and J genes are TRBV4-2 and TRBJ2-1; D unclear. This CDR3 is 15 amino acids long. The V gene's germline CDR1 is LGHNA and CDR2 YNFKEQ. Trimming took 0 bases from V and 6 from J, leaving 12 bases between them. The CDR3 DNA follows: TGTGCCAGCAGCCAAGAGTTCCGGCCATTCAATGAGCAGTTCTTC. This sequence encodes CASSQEFRPFNEQFF.

This clonotype was observed a few times. This rearrangement joins TRBV5-5 to TRBJ2-1; D perhaps matches TRBD2 (7 bases). The germline CDR1 and CDR2 sequences are SGHKS and YYEKEE (reference sequence). The CDR3 is made up of 15 amino acids. Between the trimmed V and J ends, which lost 4 bases and 5 bases, there was a span of 16 bases. In DNA, the CDR3 is TGTGCCAGCAGCGGGGGGGGGCAGGCCCACAATGAGCAGTTCTTC. Residues: CASSGGGQAHNEQFF.

This clonotype was seen ten or more times. V gene TRBV29-1 combines with J gene TRBJ1-1; D is possibly TRBD1 (6 bases). Per germline, CDR1 SQVTM and CDR2 ANQGSEA. The CDR3 length is 14 residues. With 5 bases removed from V and 1 base from J, the gap between germline ends came to 14 bases. The CDR3 spells CSVQGGRGNTEAFF. The CDR3 bases are TGCAGCGTTCAAGGGGGTAGAGGGAACACTGAAGCTTTCTTT.

This clonotype was observed once. This chain joins TRBV18 and TRBJ2-7, with 9 bases that match TRBD1. The CDR3 runs 15 residues. Germline assignment: CDR1 KGHSH and CDR2 LQKENI. V was clipped by 2 bases and J by 5 bases; unmatched bases: 7. The CDR3 coding sequence is TGTGCCAGCTCACCAGTAGGGACAGGGTCCCACGAGCAGTACTTC. This encodes CASSPVGTGSHEQYF.